One T cell receptor beta chain is described in this entry. These data originate in a study of blood T cell repertoires in COVID-19. Assay: immunoSEQ multiplex PCR; the TCRdb copy retains only in-frame clones and omits some. The sample lists about 440,000 clones; about 91% were seen once. Germline CDR1 and CDR2: KGHDR and SFDVKD. There are 18 residues in the CDR3. V was trimmed by 4 bases and J by 3 bases, leaving 21 bases between them. Seattle patients were enrolled while actively infected and followed longitudinally. Sequencing input: peripheral blood. This chain connects TRBV24-1 to TRBJ1-5, with a tentative D call TRBD1 (6 bases). This receptor was taken from a woman in her forties or fifties with COVID-19, enrolled during active disease. The CDR3 reads CATSDPNVQGEDNQPQHF. The CDR3 DNA reads TGTGCCACCAGTGACCCTAACGTACAGGGAGAGGACAATCAGCCCCAGCATTTT.